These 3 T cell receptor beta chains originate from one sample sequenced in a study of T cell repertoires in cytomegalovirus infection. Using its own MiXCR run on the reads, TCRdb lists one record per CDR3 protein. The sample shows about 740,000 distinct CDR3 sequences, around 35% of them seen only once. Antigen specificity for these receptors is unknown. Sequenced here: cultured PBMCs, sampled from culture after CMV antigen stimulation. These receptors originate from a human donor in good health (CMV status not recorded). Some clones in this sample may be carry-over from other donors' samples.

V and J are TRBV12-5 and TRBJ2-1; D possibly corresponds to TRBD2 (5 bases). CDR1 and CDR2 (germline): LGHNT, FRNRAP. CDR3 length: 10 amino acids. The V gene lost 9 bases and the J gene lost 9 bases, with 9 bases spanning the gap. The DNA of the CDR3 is TGTGCTAGCGGGATTCCTGAGCAGTTCTTC. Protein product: CASGIPEQFF. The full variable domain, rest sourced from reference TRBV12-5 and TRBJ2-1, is DARVTQTPRHKVTEMGQEVTMRCQPILGHNTVFWYRQTMMQGLELLAYFRNRAPLDDSGMPKDRFSAEMPDATLATLKIQPSEPRDSAVYFCASGIPEQFFGPGTRLTVL.

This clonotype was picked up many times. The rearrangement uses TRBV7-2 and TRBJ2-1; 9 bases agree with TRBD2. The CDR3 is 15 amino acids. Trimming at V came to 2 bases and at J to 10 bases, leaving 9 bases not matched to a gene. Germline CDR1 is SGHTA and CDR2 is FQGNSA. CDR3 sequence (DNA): TGTGCCAGCAGCTTATTTAGCGGGAGTGTTGGGGAGCAGTTCTTC. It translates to CASSLFSGSVGEQFF.

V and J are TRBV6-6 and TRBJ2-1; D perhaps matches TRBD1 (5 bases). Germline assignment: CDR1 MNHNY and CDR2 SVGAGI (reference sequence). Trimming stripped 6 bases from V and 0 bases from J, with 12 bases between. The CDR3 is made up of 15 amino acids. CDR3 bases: TGTGCCAGCAGGCAGGACATCCGCTCCTACAATGAGCAGTTCTTC. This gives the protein CASRQDIRSYNEQFF.